This T cell receptor beta chain appears in the sequencing data of a study of response to subunit inactivated influenza vaccine. Findings of the study overall: The authors offered the suggestion that each seasonal influenza vaccination recruits few new T cells.

A word on this clonotype: Its target is not known.

Each CDR3 protein is one row after TCRdb ran MiXCR on the RT-PCR reads. The sample shows roughly 700,000 distinct CDR3 sequences, roughly 14% of them seen only once. This specimen consisted of PBMCs from blood, obtained roughly 12 days after vaccination. This receptor was obtained from a man between 50 and 59 years old who received an inactivated influenza vaccine.

CDR3 in DNA: TGTGCCAGCAGCCCCTCAGGGCCGGGAGGGTCGGTGAACACTGAAGCTTTCTTT. Protein sequence: CASSPSGPGGSVNTEAFF. This rearrangement joins TRBV4-2 to TRBJ1-1, with a weak D call TRBD1 (5 bases). This CDR3 region has 18 residues. Trimming removed 4 bases at V and 0 bases at J, with 21 bases between. Looked up from germline, CDR1 is LGHNA and CDR2 is YNFKEQ.